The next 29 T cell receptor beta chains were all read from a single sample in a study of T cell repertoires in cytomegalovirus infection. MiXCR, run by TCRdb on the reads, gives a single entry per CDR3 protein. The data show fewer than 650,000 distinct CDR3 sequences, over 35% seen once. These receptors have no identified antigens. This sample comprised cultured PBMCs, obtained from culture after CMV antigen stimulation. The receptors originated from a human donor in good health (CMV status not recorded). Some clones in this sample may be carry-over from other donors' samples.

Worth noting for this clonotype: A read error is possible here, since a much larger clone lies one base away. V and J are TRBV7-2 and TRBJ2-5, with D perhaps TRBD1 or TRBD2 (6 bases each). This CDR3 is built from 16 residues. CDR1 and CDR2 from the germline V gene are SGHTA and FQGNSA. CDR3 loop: CVSSLVGGRGQETQYF. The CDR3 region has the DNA TGTGTCAGCAGCTTAGTCGGGGGCCGGGGGCAAGAGACCCAGTACTTC. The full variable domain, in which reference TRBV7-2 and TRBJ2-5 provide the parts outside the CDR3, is GAGVSQSPSNKVTEKGKDVELRCDPISGHTALYWYRQSLGQGLEFLIYFQGNSAPDKSGLPSDRFSAERTGGSVSTLTIQRTQQEDSAVYLCVSSLVGGRGQETQYFGPGTRLLVL.

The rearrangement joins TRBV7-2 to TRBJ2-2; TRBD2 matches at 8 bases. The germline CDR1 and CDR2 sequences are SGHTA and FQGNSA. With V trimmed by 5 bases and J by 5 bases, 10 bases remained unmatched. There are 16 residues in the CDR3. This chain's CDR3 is CASSRDTGGVTGELFF. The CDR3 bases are TGTGCCAGCAGCCGGGACACCGGGGGGGTAACCGGGGAGCTGTTTTTT.

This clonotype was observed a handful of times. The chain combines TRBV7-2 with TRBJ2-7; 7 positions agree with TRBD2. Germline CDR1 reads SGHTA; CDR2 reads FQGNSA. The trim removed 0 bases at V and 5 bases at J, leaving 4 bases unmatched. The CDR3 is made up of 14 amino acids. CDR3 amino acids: CASSLALAINEQYF. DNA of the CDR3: TGTGCCAGCAGCTTAGCACTAGCGATCAACGAGCAGTACTTC.

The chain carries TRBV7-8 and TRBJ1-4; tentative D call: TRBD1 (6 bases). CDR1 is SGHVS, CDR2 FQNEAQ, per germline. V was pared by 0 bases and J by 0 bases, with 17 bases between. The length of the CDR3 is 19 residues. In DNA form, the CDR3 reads TGTGCCAGCAGCTTAGCCTTCGACAGTCGGGGGCCAACTAATGAAAAACTGTTTTTT. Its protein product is CASSLAFDSRGPTNEKLFF.

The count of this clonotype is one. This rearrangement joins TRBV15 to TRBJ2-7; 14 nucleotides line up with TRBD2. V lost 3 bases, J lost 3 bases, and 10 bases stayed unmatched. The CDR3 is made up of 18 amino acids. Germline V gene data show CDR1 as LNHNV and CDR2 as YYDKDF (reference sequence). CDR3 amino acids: CATSRRAGTSGSFYEQYF. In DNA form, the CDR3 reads TGTGCCACCAGCAGGCGAGCCGGGACTAGCGGGAGTTTCTACGAGCAGTACTTC. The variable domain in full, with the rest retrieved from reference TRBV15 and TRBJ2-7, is DAMVIQNPRYQVTQFGKPVTLSCSQTLNHNVMYWYQQKSSQAPKLLFHYYDKDFNNEADTPDNFQSRRPNTSFCFLDIRSPGLGDTAMYLCATSRRAGTSGSFYEQYFGPGTRLTVT.

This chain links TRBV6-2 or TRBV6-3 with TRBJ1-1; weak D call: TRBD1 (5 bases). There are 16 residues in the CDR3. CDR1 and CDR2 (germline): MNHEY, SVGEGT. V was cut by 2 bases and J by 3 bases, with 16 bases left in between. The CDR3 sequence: CASSYRPGPGDTEAFF. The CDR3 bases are TGTGCCAGCAGTTACCGTCCAGGGCCTGGGGACACTGAAGCTTTCTTT.

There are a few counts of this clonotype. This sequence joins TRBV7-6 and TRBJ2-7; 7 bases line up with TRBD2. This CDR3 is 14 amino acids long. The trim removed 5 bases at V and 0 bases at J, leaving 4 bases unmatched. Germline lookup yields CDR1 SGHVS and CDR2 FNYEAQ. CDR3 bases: TGTGCCAGCAGCCCGGGACTAATCTCCTACGAGCAGTACTTC. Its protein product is CASSPGLISYEQYF.

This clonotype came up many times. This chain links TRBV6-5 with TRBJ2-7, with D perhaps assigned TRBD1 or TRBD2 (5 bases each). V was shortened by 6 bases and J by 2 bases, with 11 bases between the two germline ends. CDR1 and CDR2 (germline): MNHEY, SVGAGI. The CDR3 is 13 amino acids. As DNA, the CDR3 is TGTGCCAGCAGCCGGGACGGAACCTACGAGCAGTACTTC. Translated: CASSRDGTYEQYF.

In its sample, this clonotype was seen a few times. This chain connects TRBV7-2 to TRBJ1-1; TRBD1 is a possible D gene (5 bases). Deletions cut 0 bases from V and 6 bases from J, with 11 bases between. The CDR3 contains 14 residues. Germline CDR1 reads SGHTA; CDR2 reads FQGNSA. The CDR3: CASSLAGADPEAFF. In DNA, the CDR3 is TGTGCCAGCAGCTTAGCAGGGGCGGATCCTGAAGCTTTCTTT.

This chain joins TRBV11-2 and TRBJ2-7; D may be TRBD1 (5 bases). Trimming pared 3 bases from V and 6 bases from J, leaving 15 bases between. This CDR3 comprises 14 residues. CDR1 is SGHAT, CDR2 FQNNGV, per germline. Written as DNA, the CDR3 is TGTGCCAGCAGCTTTGGTCCAGGGATAGGCGAGCAGTACTTC. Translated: CASSFGPGIGEQYF.

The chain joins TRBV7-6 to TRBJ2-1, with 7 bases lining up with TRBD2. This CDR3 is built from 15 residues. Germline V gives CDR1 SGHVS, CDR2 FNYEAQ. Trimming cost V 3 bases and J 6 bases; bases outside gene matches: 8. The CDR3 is CASSFGGRDFNEQFF. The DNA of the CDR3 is TGTGCCAGCAGCTTCGGTGGGAGGGACTTCAATGAGCAGTTCTTC.

The CDR3 bases are TGTGCCAGCAGCTTAGGACGGACAGGGGTAGTGGAGACCCAGTACTTC. It encodes CASSLGRTGVVETQYF. The V gene is TRBV11-2, the J gene TRBJ2-5; TRBD1 matches 9 bases. The J segment lost 5 bases and the V segment lost 1 base, leaving 8 bases of the junction unmatched. Germline loops: CDR1 SGHAT, CDR2 FQNNGV. The CDR3 spans 16 residues.

CDR3 coding DNA: TGTGCCAGCAGTTATCTTTCAGGGGGCGCAGGTTGGGATCAGCCCCAGCATTTT. Translating it yields CASSYLSGGAGWDQPQHF. The V and J genes are TRBV6-2 or TRBV6-3 and TRBJ1-5; 8 positions agree with TRBD1. The CDR3 is 18 amino acids. With V trimmed by 3 bases and J by 5 bases, 15 bases remained unmatched. The germline V gene has CDR1 MNHEY and CDR2 SVGEGT.

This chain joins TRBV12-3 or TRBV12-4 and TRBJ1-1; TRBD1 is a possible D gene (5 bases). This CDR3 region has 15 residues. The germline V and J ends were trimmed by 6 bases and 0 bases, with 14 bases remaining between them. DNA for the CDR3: TGTGCCAGCAGGTGGGGGACGGTTATGAACACTGAAGCTTTCTTT. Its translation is CASRWGTVMNTEAFF.

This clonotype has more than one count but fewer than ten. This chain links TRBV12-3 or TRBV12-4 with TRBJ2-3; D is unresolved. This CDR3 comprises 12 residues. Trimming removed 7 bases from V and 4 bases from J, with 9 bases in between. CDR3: CASTRTADTQYF. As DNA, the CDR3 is TGTGCCAGCACCCGGACCGCAGATACGCAGTATTTT.

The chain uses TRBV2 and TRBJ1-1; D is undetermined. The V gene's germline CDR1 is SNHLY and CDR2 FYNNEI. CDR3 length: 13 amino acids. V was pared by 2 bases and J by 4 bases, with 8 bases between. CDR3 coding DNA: TGTGCCAGCAGTGAATTTCCCGCCACTGAAGCTTTCTTT. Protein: CASSEFPATEAFF.

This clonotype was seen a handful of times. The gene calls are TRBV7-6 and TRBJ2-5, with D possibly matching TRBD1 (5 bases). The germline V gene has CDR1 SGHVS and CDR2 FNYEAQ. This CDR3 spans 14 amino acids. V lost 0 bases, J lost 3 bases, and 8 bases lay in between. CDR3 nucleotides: TGTGCCAGCAGCTTAGCTGGCAGGGAAGAGACCCAGTACTTC. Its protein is CASSLAGREETQYF.

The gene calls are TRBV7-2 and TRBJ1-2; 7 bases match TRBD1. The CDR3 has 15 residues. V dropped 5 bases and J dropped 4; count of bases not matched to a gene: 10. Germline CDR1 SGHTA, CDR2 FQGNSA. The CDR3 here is CASSRTGHNSYGYTF. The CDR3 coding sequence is TGTGCCAGCAGCAGGACAGGCCATAATTCCTATGGCTACACCTTC.

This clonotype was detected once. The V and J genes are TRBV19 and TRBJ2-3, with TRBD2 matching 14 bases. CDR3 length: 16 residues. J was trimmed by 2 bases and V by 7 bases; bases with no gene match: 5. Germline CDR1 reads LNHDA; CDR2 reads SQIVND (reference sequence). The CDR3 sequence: CASKRLAGGLTDTQYF. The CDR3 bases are TGTGCCAGTAAACGACTAGCGGGAGGGCTCACAGATACGCAGTATTTT. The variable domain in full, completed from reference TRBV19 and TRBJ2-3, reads DGGITQSPKYLFRKEGQNVTLSCEQNLNHDAMYWYRQDPGQGLRLIYYSQIVNDFQKGDIAEGYSVSREKKESFPLTVTSAQKNPTAFYLCASKRLAGGLTDTQYFGPGTRLTVL.

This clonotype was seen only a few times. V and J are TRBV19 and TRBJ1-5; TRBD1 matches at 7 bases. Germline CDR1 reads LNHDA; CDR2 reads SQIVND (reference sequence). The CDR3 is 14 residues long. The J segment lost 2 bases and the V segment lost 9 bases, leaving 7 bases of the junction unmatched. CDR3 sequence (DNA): TGTGCCAGCAAGACAGGGCGCCGCAATCAGCCCCAGCATTTT. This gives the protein CASKTGRRNQPQHF.

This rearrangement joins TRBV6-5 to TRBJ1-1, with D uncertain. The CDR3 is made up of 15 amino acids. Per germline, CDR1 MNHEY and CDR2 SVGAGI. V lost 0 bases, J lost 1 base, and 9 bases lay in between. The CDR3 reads CASSYSWSGNTEAFF. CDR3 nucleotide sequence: TGTGCCAGCAGTTACTCGTGGTCAGGGAACACTGAAGCTTTCTTT.

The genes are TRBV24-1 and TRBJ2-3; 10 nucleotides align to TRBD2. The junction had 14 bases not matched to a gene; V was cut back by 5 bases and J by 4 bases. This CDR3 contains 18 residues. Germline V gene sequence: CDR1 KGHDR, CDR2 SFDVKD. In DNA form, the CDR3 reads TGTGCCACCAGTGCTGCCGCTGGAGTAGCGGGAGGTTCAGATACGCAGTATTTT. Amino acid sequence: CATSAAAGVAGGSDTQYF.

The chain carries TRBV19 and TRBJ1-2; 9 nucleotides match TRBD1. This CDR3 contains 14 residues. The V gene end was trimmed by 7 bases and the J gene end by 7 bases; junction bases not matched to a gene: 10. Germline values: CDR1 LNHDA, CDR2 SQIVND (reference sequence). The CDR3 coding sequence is TGTGCCAGTACTATGGGGGACAGGGTCTCTGGCTACACCTTC. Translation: CASTMGDRVSGYTF.

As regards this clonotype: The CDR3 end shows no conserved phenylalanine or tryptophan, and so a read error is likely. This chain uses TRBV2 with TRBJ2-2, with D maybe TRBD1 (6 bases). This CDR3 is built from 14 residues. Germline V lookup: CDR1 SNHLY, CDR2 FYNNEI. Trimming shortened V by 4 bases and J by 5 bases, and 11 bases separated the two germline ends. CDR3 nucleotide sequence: TGTGCCAGCAGTGGGGGGCAGCATACCGGGGAGCTGTTTTTG. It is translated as CASSGGQHTGELFL.

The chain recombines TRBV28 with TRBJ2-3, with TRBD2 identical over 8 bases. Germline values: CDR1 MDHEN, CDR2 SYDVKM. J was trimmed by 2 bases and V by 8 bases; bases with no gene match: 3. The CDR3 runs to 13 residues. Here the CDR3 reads CASLSGNTDTQYF. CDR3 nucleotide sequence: TGTGCCAGCCTTAGCGGGAACACAGATACGCAGTATTTT. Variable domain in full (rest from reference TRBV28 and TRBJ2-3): DVKVTQSSRYLVKRTGEKVFLECVQDMDHENMFWYRQDPGLGLRLIYFSYDVKMKEKGDIPEGYSVSREKKERFSLILESASTNQTSMYLCASLSGNTDTQYFGPGTRLTVL.

The chain's CDR3 is CASSEPGARGEKLFF. The CDR3 DNA is TGTGCCAGCAGCGAACCAGGGGCTCGGGGTGAAAAACTGTTTTTT. The chain joins TRBV5-4 to TRBJ1-4; a weak D match, TRBD1 (6 bases). This CDR3 has 15 residues. Germline V gives CDR1 SGHNT, CDR2 YYREEE (reference sequence). V lost 4 bases to trimming and J lost 7 bases, with 17 bases between them. The variable domain in full, completed from reference TRBV5-4 and TRBJ1-4, reads ETGVTQSPTHLIKTRGQQVTLRCSSQSGHNTVSWYQQALGQGPQFIFQYYREEENGRGNFPPRFSGLQFPNYSSELNVNALELDDSALYLCASSEPGARGEKLFFGSGTQLSVL.

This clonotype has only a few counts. CDR3 region: CASSLAGRRSSYEQYF. CDR3 nucleotide sequence: TGTGCCAGCAGCTTAGCTGGGAGGCGGTCATCCTACGAGCAGTACTTC. The V gene is TRBV7-9, the J gene TRBJ2-7, with D maybe TRBD2 (6 bases). The CDR3 runs to 16 residues. The V and J ends lost 0 bases and 1 base respectively, with 13 bases between them. Germline V gene sequence: CDR1 SEHNR, CDR2 FQNEAQ (reference sequence).

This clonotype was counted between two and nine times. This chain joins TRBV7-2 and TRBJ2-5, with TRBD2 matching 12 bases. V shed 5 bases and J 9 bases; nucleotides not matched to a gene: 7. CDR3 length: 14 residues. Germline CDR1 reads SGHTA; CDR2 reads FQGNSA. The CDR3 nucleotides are TGTGCCAGCAGCCCGACTAGCGGGGGAGGGGCCCAGTACTTC. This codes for CASSPTSGGGAQYF.

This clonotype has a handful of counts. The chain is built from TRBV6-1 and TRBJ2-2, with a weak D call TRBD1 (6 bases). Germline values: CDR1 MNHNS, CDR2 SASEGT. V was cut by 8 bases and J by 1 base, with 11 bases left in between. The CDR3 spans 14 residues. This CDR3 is CASVLQGNTGELFF. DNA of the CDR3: TGTGCCAGCGTACTACAGGGGAACACCGGGGAGCTGTTTTTT.